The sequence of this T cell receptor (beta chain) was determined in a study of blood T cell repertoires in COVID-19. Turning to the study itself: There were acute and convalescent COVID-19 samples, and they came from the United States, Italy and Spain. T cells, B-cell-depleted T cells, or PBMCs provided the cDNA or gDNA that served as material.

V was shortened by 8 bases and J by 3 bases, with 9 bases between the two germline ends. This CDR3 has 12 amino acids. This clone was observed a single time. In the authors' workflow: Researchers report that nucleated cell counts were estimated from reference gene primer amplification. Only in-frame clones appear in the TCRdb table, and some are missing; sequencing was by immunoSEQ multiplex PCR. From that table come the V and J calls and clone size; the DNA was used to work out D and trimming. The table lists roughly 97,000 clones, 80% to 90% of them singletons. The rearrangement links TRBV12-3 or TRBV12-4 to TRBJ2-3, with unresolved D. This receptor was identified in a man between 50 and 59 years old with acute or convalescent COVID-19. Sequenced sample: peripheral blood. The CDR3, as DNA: TGTGCCAGCTGCGGTGTAACAGATACGCAGTATTTT. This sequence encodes CASCGVTDTQYF.